Listed below are T cell receptor beta chains from one sample, sequenced in a study of T cells after yellow fever vaccination. One entry per CDR3 protein results from TCRdb running MiXCR on the 5' RACE reads. Of 30,000 or so distinct CDR3 sequences listed, 6.6% were seen once; the top ten hold about 20%. Sequenced material: PBMCs, either bulk or a sorted T-cell subset (CD4+, CD8+, memory, or dextramer-sorted; not recorded which), taken on the day of the first yellow fever vaccination. These TCRs come from a man between 18 and 35 years old who received the YFV17D yellow fever vaccine. Each CDR3 is given with its conserved first and last residue. The D gene is left open where the match is weak. Clone size is stated in some rows and not others, as once, few, many or a class when expanded.

J: TRBJ1-2
D: -
V: TRBV29-1
size: many
CDR3: CSVDRNPNYGYTF
DNA: TGCAGCGTCGACAGGAATCCTAACTATGGCTACACCTTC

J: TRBJ2-3
D: -
V: TRBV24-1
size: many
CDR3: CATSDYRETTDTQYF
DNA: TGTGCCACCAGTGATTACAGGGAGACCACAGATACGCAGTATTTT

J: TRBJ1-5
D: -
V: TRBV9
size: many
CDR3: CASSLQDNSNQPQHF
DNA: TGTGCCAGCAGCCTACAGGATAATAGCAATCAGCCCCAGCATTTT

J: TRBJ2-3
D: -
V: TRBV7-2
size: few
CDR3: CASSENARGTQYF
DNA: TGTGCCAGCAGCGAGAATGCACGGGGTACGCAGTATTTT

J: TRBJ2-1
D: TRBD1
V: TRBV6-2/TRBV6-3
size: many
CDR3: CASRDRVVGYNEQFF
DNA: TGTGCCAGCAGGGACAGGGTAGTGGGCTACAATGAGCAGTTCTTC

J: TRBJ2-2
D: -
V: TRBV18
size: many
CDR3: CASRKTQDRNTGELFF
DNA: TGTGCCAGCAGAAAGACTCAAGACAGGAACACCGGGGAGCTGTTTTTT

J: TRBJ2-2
D: -
V: TRBV5-1
size: many
CDR3: CASSLGGAGELFF
DNA: TGCGCCAGCAGCTTGGGAGGAGCTGGGGAGCTGTTTTTT

J: TRBJ2-5
D: -
V: TRBV7-9
size: many
CDR3: CASSFPGRETQYF
DNA: TGTGCCAGCAGCTTTCCGGGACGAGAGACCCAGTACTTC

J: TRBJ2-3
D: -
V: TRBV5-1
size: many
CDR3: CASSLGRGGDTQYF
DNA: TGCGCCAGCAGCTTGGGGCGGGGCGGAGATACGCAGTATTTT

J: TRBJ2-5
D: TRBD2
V: TRBV2
size: many
CDR3: CASSAASGGEETQYF
DNA: TGTGCCAGCAGTGCGGCTAGCGGGGGGGAAGAGACCCAGTACTTC

J: TRBJ2-4
D: TRBD2
V: TRBV2
size: many
CDR3: CASKERWAGGQRLAKNIQYF
DNA: TGTGCCAGCAAGGAGCGCTGGGCGGGGGGACAACGGCTAGCCAAAAACATTCAGTACTTC

J: TRBJ1-3
D: -
V: TRBV29-1
size: many
CDR3: CSVRQSSGNTIYF
DNA: TGCAGCGTCCGACAGTCTTCTGGAAACACCATATATTTT

J: TRBJ1-5
D: -
V: TRBV30
size: -
CDR3: CAWSVDRGGRSNQPQHF
DNA: TGTGCCTGGAGTGTAGACCGCGGGGGTCGAAGCAATCAGCCCCAGCATTTT

J: TRBJ2-5
D: TRBD1
V: TRBV10-2
size: -
CDR3: CASSDRGGYETQYF
DNA: TGCGCCAGCTCGGACAGGGGGGGGTATGAGACCCAGTACTTC

J: TRBJ2-1
D: TRBD1
V: TRBV25-1
size: many
CDR3: CARSDRPSRMDEQFF
DNA: TGTGCCAGGTCGGACAGGCCCTCTAGGATGGATGAGCAGTTCTTC

J: TRBJ2-3
D: -
V: TRBV4-3
size: -
CDR3: CASSQAARDTQYF
DNA: TGCGCCAGCAGCCAAGCCGCGAGAGATACGCAGTATTTT

J: TRBJ2-1
D: -
V: TRBV5-1
size: -
CDR3: CASSLAQTPNNEQFF
DNA: TGCGCCAGCAGCTTGGCACAGACTCCGAACAATGAGCAGTTCTTC

J: TRBJ1-6
D: -
V: TRBV20-1
size: many
CDR3: CSASARTANSPLHF
DNA: TGCAGTGCTTCCGCCCGGACGGCCAATTCACCCCTCCACTTT

J: TRBJ2-5
D: -
V: TRBV11-2
size: medium-sized
CDR3: CASSLDNRAREETQYF
DNA: TGTGCCAGCAGCTTAGATAATAGGGCCAGGGAAGAGACCCAGTACTTC

J: TRBJ1-1
D: -
V: TRBV12-3/TRBV12-4
size: many
CDR3: CASSSETVNTEAFF
DNA: TGTGCCAGCAGTTCGGAGACGGTGAACACTGAAGCTTTCTTT

J: TRBJ2-2
D: -
V: TRBV6-2/TRBV6-3
size: many
CDR3: CASSSRPSRLNTGELFF
DNA: TGTGCCAGCAGTTCCCGCCCATCTAGACTGAACACCGGGGAGCTGTTTTTT

J: TRBJ2-1
D: -
V: TRBV12-5
size: few
CDR3: CASGLVPNYNEQFF
DNA: TGTGCTAGTGGTTTGGTACCCAACTACAATGAGCAGTTCTTC

J: TRBJ2-3
D: -
V: TRBV4-1
size: many
CDR3: CATTGDGYFSTDTQYF
DNA: TGCGCCACCACCGGGGACGGGTACTTCAGCACAGATACGCAGTATTTT

J: TRBJ2-1
D: TRBD2
V: TRBV7-2
size: many
CDR3: CASSFGLAGYNEQFF
DNA: TGTGCCAGCAGCTTCGGACTAGCGGGTTACAATGAGCAGTTCTTC

J: TRBJ2-5
D: -
V: TRBV11-2
size: many
CDR3: CASSPPVLAMYQETQYF
DNA: TGTGCCAGCAGCCCCCCTGTTTTGGCGATGTACCAAGAGACCCAGTACTTC

J: TRBJ2-3
D: -
V: TRBV20-1
size: many
CDR3: CSARDRAVGTDTQYF
DNA: TGCAGTGCTAGAGATAGGGCGGTGGGAACAGATACGCAGTATTTT

J: TRBJ1-1
D: -
V: TRBV27
size: many
CDR3: CASSFVGGTEAFF
DNA: TGTGCCAGCAGTTTTGTAGGAGGGACTGAAGCTTTCTTT

J: TRBJ2-2
D: -
V: TRBV19
size: many
CDR3: CASSIGRHTGELFF
DNA: TGTGCCAGTAGTATAGGACGGCACACCGGGGAGCTGTTTTTT

J: TRBJ2-1
D: -
V: TRBV2
size: many
CDR3: CASRGDWSSPYNEQFF
DNA: TGTGCCAGCAGGGGGGACTGGTCCTCCCCTTACAATGAGCAGTTCTTC

J: TRBJ1-5
D: -
V: TRBV20-1
size: many
CDR3: CSAILRAWNQPQHF
DNA: TGCAGTGCTATTCTGCGGGCTTGGAATCAGCCCCAGCATTTT

J: TRBJ2-1
D: TRBD2
V: TRBV6-2/TRBV6-3
size: many
CDR3: CASSPRWGSGGSEQFF
DNA: TGTGCCAGCAGCCCCCGTTGGGGTAGCGGGGGGTCTGAGCAGTTCTTC

J: TRBJ2-7
D: -
V: TRBV4-3
size: few
CDR3: CASSQDARTAYEQYF
DNA: TGCGCCAGCAGCCAAGACGCCAGGACAGCCTACGAGCAGTACTTC

J: TRBJ2-5
D: TRBD1
V: TRBV5-1
size: many
CDR3: CASSSWQGAPQETQYF
DNA: TGCGCCAGCAGCTCCTGGCAGGGGGCGCCCCAAGAGACCCAGTACTTC

J: TRBJ2-7
D: TRBD2
V: TRBV7-2
size: many
CDR3: CASSWTSGGVRHYF
DNA: TGTGCCAGCAGTTGGACTAGCGGGGGGGTAAGGCATTACTTC

J: TRBJ2-4
D: TRBD2
V: TRBV30
size: many
CDR3: CARDAGGLGIQYF
DNA: TGTGCCCGCGACGCGGGGGGGCTCGGCATTCAGTACTTC

J: TRBJ1-4
D: -
V: TRBV5-4
size: many
CDR3: CASSDRQVLNEKLFF
DNA: TGTGCCAGCAGCGACCGACAGGTGCTTAATGAAAAACTGTTTTTT

J: TRBJ2-2
D: -
V: TRBV9
size: many
CDR3: CASSVGTLNTGELFF
DNA: TGTGCCAGCAGTGTCGGGACACTAAACACCGGGGAGCTGTTTTTT

J: TRBJ2-1
D: TRBD2
V: TRBV19
size: many
CDR3: CASGRSGTYNEQFF
DNA: TGTGCCAGTGGGCGTAGCGGGACCTACAATGAGCAGTTCTTC

J: TRBJ1-1
D: -
V: TRBV12-3/TRBV12-4
size: many
CDR3: CASRFSYTEAFF
DNA: TGTGCCAGCAGATTCTCGTACACTGAAGCTTTCTTT

J: TRBJ1-1
D: -
V: TRBV6-2/TRBV6-3
size: many
CDR3: CASRVGEIPEAFF
DNA: TGTGCCAGCAGGGTAGGGGAGATACCTGAAGCTTTCTTT